This paragraph reports one T cell receptor beta chain. Its antigen is as yet unknown. Replicate PCRs run on sorted subsets employed approximately 200 ng DNA, some 33,000 T cell genomes. Original processing methods: Filtering differed since immunoSEQ provided only junctions, with no quality scores. The protocol was immunoSEQ multiplex PCR, while the TCRdb copy is restricted to in-frame clones and leaves out a portion. V, J and clone size are those of that table, while D and trimming were read from the DNA. The top ten hold around 1.1% of the sample, which has more than 2 million clones, about 95% seen once. The entry originates in a study of shared clonotypes between healthy human individuals. Findings of the study overall: Clonotype sharing across several donors was observed for approximately 5% of naive CD4 clonotypes. The donor pool, a small one, limited the genetic and exposure-history diversity represented.

V lost 4 bases and J 4 bases, leaving 18 bases between the germline ends. CDR1 and CDR2 (germline): SGHTA, FQGNSA. The CDR3 has 16 amino acids. Positively selected for CCR7, the CD45RO-negative cells used as naive CD8 cells excluded terminally differentiated effector memory CD45RA+ cells. The TCR sequence derives from a man between 18 and 29 years old in good health. The chain couples TRBV7-2 to TRBJ2-3; either TRBD1 or TRBD2 may fit D (6 bases each). The sample taken for sequencing was naive CD8+ T cells sorted from blood. The CDR3 coding sequence is TGTGCCAGCAGCTACACAGGGAGTGGAGGGTCAGATACGCAGTATTTT. Encoded protein: CASSYTGSGGSDTQYF.